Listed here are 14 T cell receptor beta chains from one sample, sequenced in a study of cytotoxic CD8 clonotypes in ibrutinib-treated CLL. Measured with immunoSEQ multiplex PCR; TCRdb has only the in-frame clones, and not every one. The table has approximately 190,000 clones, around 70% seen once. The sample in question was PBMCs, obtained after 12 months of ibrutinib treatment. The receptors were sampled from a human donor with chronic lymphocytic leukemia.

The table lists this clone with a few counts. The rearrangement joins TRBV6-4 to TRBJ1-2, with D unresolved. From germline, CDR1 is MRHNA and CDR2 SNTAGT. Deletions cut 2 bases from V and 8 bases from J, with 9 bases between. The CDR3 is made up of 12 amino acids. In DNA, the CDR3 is TGTGCCAGCAGTGACCGATCCGGGGGCTACACCTTC. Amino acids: CASSDRSGGYTF.

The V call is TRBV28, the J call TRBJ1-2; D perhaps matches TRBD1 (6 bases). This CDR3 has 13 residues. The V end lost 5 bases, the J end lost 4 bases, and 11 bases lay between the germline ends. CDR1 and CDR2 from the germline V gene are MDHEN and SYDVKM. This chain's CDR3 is CASSQQQGYGYTF. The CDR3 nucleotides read TGTGCCAGCAGTCAGCAACAGGGCTATGGCTACACCTTC.

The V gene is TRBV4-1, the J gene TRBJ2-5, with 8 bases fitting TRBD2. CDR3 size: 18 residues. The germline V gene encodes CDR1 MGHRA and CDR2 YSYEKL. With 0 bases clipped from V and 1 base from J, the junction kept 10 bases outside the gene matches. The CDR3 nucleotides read TGCGCCAGCAGCCAAGAAAGAATGGGGCTAGCGGGCCAAGAGACCCAGTACTTC. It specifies CASSQERMGLAGQETQYF.

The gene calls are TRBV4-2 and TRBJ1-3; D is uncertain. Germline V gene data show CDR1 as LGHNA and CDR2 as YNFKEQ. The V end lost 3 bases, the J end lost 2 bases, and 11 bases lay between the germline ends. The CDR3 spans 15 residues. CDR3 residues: CASSQVIGTGNTIYF. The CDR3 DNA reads TGTGCCAGCAGCCAGGTTATAGGGACTGGAAACACCATATATTTT.

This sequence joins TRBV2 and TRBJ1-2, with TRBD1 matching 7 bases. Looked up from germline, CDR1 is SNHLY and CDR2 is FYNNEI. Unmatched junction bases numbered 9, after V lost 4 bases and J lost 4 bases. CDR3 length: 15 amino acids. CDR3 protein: CASSGKDREGYGYTF. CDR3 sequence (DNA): TGTGCCAGCAGTGGTAAAGACAGGGAGGGCTATGGCTACACCTTC.

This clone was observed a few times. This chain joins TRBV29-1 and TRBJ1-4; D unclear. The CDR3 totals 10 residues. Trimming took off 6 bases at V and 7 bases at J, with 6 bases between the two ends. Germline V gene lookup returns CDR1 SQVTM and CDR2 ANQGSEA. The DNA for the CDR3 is TGCAGCGTGCAAGGTGAAAAACTGTTTTTT. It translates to CSVQGEKLFF.

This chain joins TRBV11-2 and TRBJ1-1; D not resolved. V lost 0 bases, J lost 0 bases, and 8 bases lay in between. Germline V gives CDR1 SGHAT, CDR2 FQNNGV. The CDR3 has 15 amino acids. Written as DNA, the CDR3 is TGTGCCAGCAGCTTAGAACGGCTTATGAACACTGAAGCTTTCTTT. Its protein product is CASSLERLMNTEAFF.

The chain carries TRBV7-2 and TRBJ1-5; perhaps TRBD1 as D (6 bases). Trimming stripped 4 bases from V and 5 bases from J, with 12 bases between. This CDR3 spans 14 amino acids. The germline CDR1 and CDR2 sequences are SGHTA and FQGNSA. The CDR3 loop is CASSYQGSYQPQHF. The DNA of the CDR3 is TGTGCCAGCAGCTACCAGGGGTCATATCAGCCCCAGCATTTT.

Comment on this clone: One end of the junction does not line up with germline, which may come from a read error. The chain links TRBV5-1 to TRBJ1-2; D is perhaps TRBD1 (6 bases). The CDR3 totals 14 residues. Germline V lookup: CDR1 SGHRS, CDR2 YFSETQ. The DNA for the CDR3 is TGCGTCAGCAGCTCAACCCCAGGGGCCTATGGCTACACCTTC. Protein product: CVSSSTPGAYGYTF. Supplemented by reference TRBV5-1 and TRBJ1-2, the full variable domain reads KAGVTQTPRYLIKTRGQQVTLSCSPISGHRSVSWYQQTPGQGLQFLFEYFSETQRNKGNFPGRFSGRQFSNSRSEMNVSTLELGDSALYLCVSSSTPGAYGYTFGSGTRLTVV.

CDR3 nucleotides: TGTGCCAGCACCTCGCCTCTAGTGGCCTACGAGCAGTACTTC. Its protein is CASTSPLVAYEQYF. V gene TRBV7-2 combines with J gene TRBJ2-7, with D unclear. V lost 7 bases, J lost 2 bases, and 15 bases lay in between. Germline values: CDR1 SGHTA, CDR2 FQGNSA. The CDR3 sequence is 14 residues long.

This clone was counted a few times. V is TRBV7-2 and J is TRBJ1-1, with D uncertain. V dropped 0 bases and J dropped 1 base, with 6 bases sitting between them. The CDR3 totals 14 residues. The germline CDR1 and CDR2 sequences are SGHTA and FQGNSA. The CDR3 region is CASSLALRNTEAFF. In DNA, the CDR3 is TGTGCCAGCAGCTTAGCGCTGAGGAACACTGAAGCTTTCTTT.

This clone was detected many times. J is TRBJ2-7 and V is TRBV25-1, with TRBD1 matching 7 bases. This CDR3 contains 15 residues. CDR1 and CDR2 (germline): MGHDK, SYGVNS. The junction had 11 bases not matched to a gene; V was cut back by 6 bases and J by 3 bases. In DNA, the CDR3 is TGTGCCAGCAGCGTCCCGGGACAGAGATACTACGAGCAGTACTTC. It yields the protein CASSVPGQRYYEQYF.

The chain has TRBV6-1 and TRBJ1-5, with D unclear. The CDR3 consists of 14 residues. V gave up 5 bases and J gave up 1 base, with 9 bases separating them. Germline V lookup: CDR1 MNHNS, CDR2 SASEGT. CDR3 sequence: CASSTFGSNQPQHF. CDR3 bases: TGTGCCAGCAGTACTTTTGGCAGCAATCAGCCCCAGCATTTT.

CDR3 nucleotides: TGTGCCAGTAGTCGCGGCCGTTTCATCCTGGTCACTGAAGCTTTCTTT. Protein sequence: CASSRGRFILVTEAFF. V and J are TRBV19 and TRBJ1-1; D call uncertain. The CDR3 loop spans 16 amino acids. The V gene's germline CDR1 is LNHDA and CDR2 SQIVND (reference sequence). Trimming took 5 bases from V and 4 from J, leaving 20 bases between them.